This T cell receptor beta chain comes out of a study of tumor and adjacent non-tumor tissue in lung cancer (dated 2018 in TCRdb). The study in broad terms: The cohort included under 15 adenocarcinoma, a couple of squamous cell carcinoma and 1 small cell lung cancer patients. The approximately 15 enrolled patients, of whom around ten were men and 5 were women, were aged about 30 to 80 years and were diagnosed with TNM stage I to III disease. Sequencing produced approximately 130 million productive TCRbeta reads in total, an average of approximately 4.1 million reads per sample. Using bulk TCRbeta repertoires from approximately 15 lung cancer patients, the study set lung tumor tissue side by side with matched distant non-tumor lung tissue. For each patient, one tumor sample and one normal lung sample were taken, giving 25 to 30 paired specimens that underwent TCRbeta CDR3 sequencing. The research as a whole found: Tumor tissue showed significantly greater TCR diversity (inverse Simpson) than normal lung tissue (roughly 390 vs 170, P = 0.0075, Mann-Whitney U test). Only roughly 14 patients were in the cohort, and the authors stated that larger samples and more detailed clinical data are needed. TCR diversity was significantly higher in younger patients, and higher tumor TCR diversity was associated with shorter overall and disease-free survival. A significantly larger cumulative share of the repertoire was made up by the top 100 clones in normal lung than in tumor tissue. Because peripheral blood was not sequenced, blood TCRbeta repertoires in the lung cancer patients of the study were not examined. Neither the sequencing platform nor unique molecular identifiers are named or mentioned anywhere in the methods.

Bulk unsorted tissue served as the source for RNA extraction, and RNA quality was assessed using a NanoDrop ND-1000 and an Agilent 2100. Donors were newly diagnosed lung cancer patients admitted for thoracic surgery in China between August and November 2014, without prior chemotherapy. The study excluded patients who had received radiotherapy or chemotherapy before or who had another cancer at the same time. Surgical tissue pieces of about 1-2.1 cm3 were preserved in RNAlater solution and were kept at -80 degrees C until use. The library was built by means of multiplex PCR. These reads were obtained on an Illumina HiSeq 2500. TCRbeta libraries were constructed through three rounds of nested PCR with primers (Table S4) according to protocols modified from ARM-PCR. Before sequencing, PCR products of 200-500 bp were excised from the gel and purified with the QIAquick gel extraction kit. On the authors' methods: Reads were cleaned using Trimmomatic, were merged into complete CDR3 sequences using FLASH, and were assigned to V(D)J germline segments using MiTCR. Clonal diversity was calculated as the inverse Simpson's index using VDJtools. A read counted as productive if the sequence was in-frame and lacked a premature stop codon. The public reads were run again by TCRdb, first through fastp at Q25 and then through MiXCR, and only productive beta chains were kept. Each record represents a unique CDR3 protein, reported with the most common genes and DNA among its rows. Here the V and J calls rest on TCRdb's processing, not on the authors' analysis. This sample gives more than 60,000 distinct CDR3 sequences in total; roughly 80% of them show up just once. Approximately 12% of the sample belongs to the ten largest clones.

As concerns this clonotype: Its antigen remains undetermined. One end of the junction is discordant with germline, which a read error may explain.

The CDR1 and CDR2 encoded by the germline V gene are MDHEN and SYDVKM. The CDR3 runs 15 residues from the cysteine to the phenylalanine. The only DNA kept is the CDR3, 45 bases in frame from the first base. Sequenced input: lung tumor tissue. The chain is assembled from TRBV28 and TRBJ2-7, with 8 central nucleotides matching TRBD2. This TCR derives from a woman aged 45-65 years with non-small cell lung cancer. In nucleotide form, the sequence is TGTGCCAGTAGTAGTCAGCGGGAGCGGAGCGACGAGCAGCACTTC. It translates to CASSSQRERSDEQHF.